The 17 T cell receptor beta chains below were found in one sample sequenced in a study of blood T cell repertoires in COVID-19. TCRdb's copy holds only in-frame clones and misses some; the assay was immunoSEQ multiplex PCR. Here the sample spans about 120,000 clones, 75% to 90% being singletons. The sample taken for sequencing was peripheral blood. The receptor source for this set is a man aged 60 to 75 with COVID-19, enrolled during active disease.

The rearrangement links TRBV7-8 to TRBJ2-1; maybe TRBD2 (5 bases). This CDR3 is built from 18 residues. Trimming left V 1 base short and J 8 bases short, with 24 bases between. Looked up from germline, CDR1 is SGHVS and CDR2 is FQNEAQ. CDR3 sequence: CASSLGAFLEAVTDEQFF. The CDR3, as DNA: TGTGCCAGCAGCTTAGGTGCTTTTTTAGAAGCGGTGACCGATGAGCAGTTCTTC.

The CDR3 sequence is CASRREDNYGYTF. The CDR3 DNA reads as TGTGCCAGCAGGAGGGAAGATAACTATGGCTACACCTTC. This chain joins TRBV25-1 and TRBJ1-2; no clear D. The CDR3 is 13 residues long. Looked up from germline, CDR1 is MGHDK and CDR2 is SYGVNS. Trimming removed 6 bases from V and 1 base from J, with 9 bases in between.

The rearrangement joins TRBV29-1 to TRBJ2-2; perhaps TRBD2 as D (7 bases). The CDR3 spans 16 residues. Between the trimmed V and J ends, which lost 1 base and 0 bases, there was a span of 12 bases. Germline V CDR1 and CDR2: SQVTM, ANQGSEA. CDR3 sequence: CSVEGEGHTNTGELFF. CDR3 bases: TGCAGCGTTGAAGGGGAGGGACATACGAACACCGGGGAGCTGTTTTTT.

The rearrangement joins TRBV7-9 to TRBJ1-1, with D uncertain. This CDR3 has 14 residues. Germline V CDR1 and CDR2: SEHNR, FQNEAQ (reference sequence). Trimming stripped 3 bases from V and 4 bases from J, with 12 bases between. CDR3 sequence reads: CASSFRVGGTEAFF. The CDR3 DNA sequence: TGTGCCAGCAGCTTTCGGGTGGGTGGCACTGAAGCTTTCTTT. Using reference TRBV7-9 and TRBJ1-1 for the parts outside the CDR3, the full variable domain is DTGVSQNPRHKITKRGQNVTFRCDPISEHNRLYWYRQTLGQGPEFLTYFQNEAQLEKSRLLSDRFSAERPKGSFSTLEIQRTEQGDSAMYLCASSFRVGGTEAFFGQGTRLTVV.

The chain joins TRBV5-6 to TRBJ1-1; possibly TRBD1 for D (6 bases). Trimming removed 2 bases from V and 8 bases from J, with 13 bases in between. This CDR3 is 13 amino acids long. The germline V gene encodes CDR1 SGHDT and CDR2 YYEEEE. The CDR3 reads CASSFQQGGEAFF. DNA of the CDR3: TGTGCCAGCAGCTTCCAACAGGGCGGGGAAGCTTTCTTT.

The gene calls are TRBV20-1 and TRBJ1-2; weak D call: TRBD1 (5 bases). Trimming took 3 bases from V and 8 from J, leaving 13 bases between them. Germline CDR1 DFQATT, CDR2 SNEGSKA (reference sequence). The CDR3 is 12 amino acids. CDR3 bases: TGCAGTGCTAGTAGGTCAGGGTCCGGCTACACCTTC. Its translation is CSASRSGSGYTF.

This chain links TRBV6-1 with TRBJ2-5, with 11 positions matching TRBD2. Germline V lookup: CDR1 MNHNS, CDR2 SASEGT. This CDR3 region has 16 residues. V was clipped by 2 bases and J by 2 bases; unmatched bases: 4. This chain's CDR3 is CASSEMASGGQETQYF. The CDR3 DNA follows: TGTGCCAGCAGTGAAATGGCTAGCGGGGGGCAAGAGACCCAGTACTTC.

The chain links TRBV5-1 to TRBJ1-3; 11 bases fit TRBD1. The CDR3 has 17 residues. Germline V gene data show CDR1 as SGHRS and CDR2 as YFSETQ. The J segment lost 1 base and the V segment lost 4 bases, leaving 7 bases of the junction unmatched. CDR3 in DNA: TGCGCCAGCAGCCACGGGACAGGGGGAATATCTGGAAACACCATATATTTT. Translated, it gives CASSHGTGGISGNTIYF. The variable domain in full, completed from reference TRBV5-1 and TRBJ1-3, reads KAGVTQTPRYLIKTRGQQVTLSCSPISGHRSVSWYQQTPGQGLQFLFEYFSETQRNKGNFPGRFSGRQFSNSRSEMNVSTLELGDSALYLCASSHGTGGISGNTIYFGEGSWLTVV.

The J gene is TRBJ1-1, the V gene TRBV27; D perhaps matches TRBD1 (6 bases). The germline V and J ends were trimmed by 3 bases and 4 bases, with 9 bases remaining between them. Germline CDR1 and CDR2: MNHEY and SMNVEV (reference sequence). The CDR3 length is 13 residues. The CDR3 region is CASSFRGGTEAFF. The CDR3, as DNA: TGTGCCAGCAGTTTCAGAGGGGGCACTGAAGCTTTCTTT.

The chain carries TRBV5-1 and TRBJ1-4, with D uncertain. V was shortened by 0 bases and J by 4 bases, with 7 bases between the two germline ends. Germline V gene sequence: CDR1 SGHRS, CDR2 YFSETQ. The CDR3 has 14 residues. The CDR3 loop reads CASSLARLNEKLFF. CDR3 bases: TGCGCCAGCAGCTTGGCCAGGCTTAATGAAAAACTGTTTTTT.

This sequence joins TRBV19 and TRBJ2-3; 13 nucleotides align to TRBD2. V lost 5 bases, J lost 5 bases, and 7 bases stayed unmatched. This CDR3 comprises 16 residues. Germline assignment: CDR1 LNHDA and CDR2 SQIVND (reference sequence). Written as DNA, the CDR3 is TGTGCCAGTAGTGTACTAGCGGGGGGGCAAGGAGATACGCAGTATTTT. This encodes CASSVLAGGQGDTQYF.

V and J are TRBV19 and TRBJ1-6; 7 bases match TRBD1. Trimming removed 5 bases from V and 4 bases from J; junction bases left unmatched: 2. The CDR3 length is 14 residues. The V gene's germline CDR1 is LNHDA and CDR2 SQIVND (reference sequence). The CDR3 nucleotides read TGTGCCAGTAGTGGGGACAGTTATAATTCACCCCTCCACTTT. This sequence encodes CASSGDSYNSPLHF.

The genes are TRBV5-1 and TRBJ1-2; 9 bases match TRBD1. Germline CDR1 reads SGHRS; CDR2 reads YFSETQ. This CDR3 has 16 amino acids. The ends lost 0 bases at V and 6 bases at J; junction bases unmatched: 9. This chain's CDR3 is CASSLAGQGRRDGYTF. CDR3 DNA sequence: TGCGCCAGCAGCTTGGCGGGACAGGGACGACGTGATGGCTACACCTTC.

This clone was counted only a few times. V and J are TRBV7-3 and TRBJ2-2; TRBD2 agrees at 13 bases. Germline V gene sequence: CDR1 SGHTA, CDR2 FQGTGA. V lost 4 bases, J lost 6 bases, and 5 bases stayed unmatched. The CDR3 loop spans 16 amino acids. This CDR3 is CASSSTGLAGAGELFF. CDR3 nucleotide sequence: TGTGCCAGCAGCTCGACCGGACTAGCGGGGGCCGGGGAGCTGTTTTTT.

The V gene is TRBV5-4, the J gene TRBJ2-5; D gene unclear. Germline CDR1 is SGHNT and CDR2 is YYREEE (reference sequence). The CDR3 totals 15 residues. The V and J ends lost 0 bases and 4 bases respectively, with 13 bases between them. Here the CDR3 reads CASSLARGSPETQYF. CDR3 in DNA: TGTGCCAGCAGCTTGGCCCGAGGATCTCCAGAGACCCAGTACTTC.

For this clone: The junction and the germline gene differ at one end; a read error may be behind it. The gene calls are TRBV7-7 and TRBJ1-1; D gene unclear. The CDR3 totals 13 residues. Looked up from germline, CDR1 is SSHAT and CDR2 is FNYEAQ (reference sequence). The chain's CDR3 is CASSFSSNTEAFF. The CDR3 DNA reads as TGTGCTAGCAGCTTCTCAAGCAACACTGAAGCTTTCTTT.

The chain uses TRBV9 and TRBJ2-1; D is perhaps TRBD2 (6 bases). The germline V gene has CDR1 SGDLS and CDR2 YYNGEE. CDR3 length equals 14 residues. The V gene lost 4 bases and the J gene lost 7 bases, with 15 bases spanning the gap. CDR3 residues: CASSPGLIRNEQFF. CDR3 sequence (DNA): TGTGCCAGCAGCCCGGGACTCATAAGGAATGAGCAGTTCTTC. The whole variable domain, remainder taken from reference TRBV9 and TRBJ2-1, is DSGVTQTPKHLITATGQRVTLRCSPRSGDLSVYWYQQSLDQGLQFLIQYYNGEERAKGNILERFSAQQFPDLHSELNLSSLELGDSALYFCASSPGLIRNEQFFGPGTRLTVL.